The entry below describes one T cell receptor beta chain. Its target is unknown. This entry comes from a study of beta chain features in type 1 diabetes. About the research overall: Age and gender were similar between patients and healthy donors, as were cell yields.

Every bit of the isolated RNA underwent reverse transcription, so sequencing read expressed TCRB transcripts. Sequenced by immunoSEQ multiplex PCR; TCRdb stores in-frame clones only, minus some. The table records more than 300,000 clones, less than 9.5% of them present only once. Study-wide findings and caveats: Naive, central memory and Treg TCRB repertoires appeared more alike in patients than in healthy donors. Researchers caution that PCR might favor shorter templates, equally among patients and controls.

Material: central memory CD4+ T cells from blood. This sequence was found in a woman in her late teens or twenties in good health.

For the CDR3, the DNA is TGTGCCAGCAGCTTAGCCGGACTAGCGGGAGTCTCAGATACGCAGTATTTT. Protein sequence: CASSLAGLAGVSDTQYF. The gene calls are TRBV7-2 and TRBJ2-3, with TRBD2 matching over 13 bases. J was trimmed by 4 bases and V by 0 bases; bases with no gene match: 4. Germline V gene lookup returns CDR1 SGHTA and CDR2 FQGNSA. There are 17 residues in the CDR3.